This T cell receptor (beta chain) was sequenced for a study of T cell clones after liver transplantation. Study at large: Immunosuppression withdrawal was tried within 2 years after liver transplantation in this trial. Patients counted as tolerant after at least one year off all immunosuppression, enzymes not exceeding twice normal.

Measured with immunoSEQ multiplex PCR; TCRdb has only the in-frame clones, and not every one. The table lists 15,000 to 20,000 clones, 70% to 90% of them singletons, with approximately 32% in the top ten. Turning to this clone: Germline and junction disagree at one end, which may indicate a read error.

This CDR3 is built from 13 residues. CDR1 MNHNY and CDR2 SVGAGI come from the germline V gene (reference sequence). The chain recombines TRBV6-6 with TRBJ1-2; unclear D gene. This TCR was recovered from a human patient who received a liver transplant. The graft donor may have given rise to some T cells. This specimen was CD8+ T cells from blood, taken roughly 50 months after liver transplant. CDR3 region: CASSYRQLGGYAF. The CDR3 DNA sequence: TGTGCCAGCAGTTACAGGCAGCTGGGAGGCTACGCCTTC.